The next 21 T cell receptor beta chains were all read from a single sample in a study of cytomegalovirus exposure and HLA in healthy donors. Use of 60 Vbeta and 13 Jbeta primers characterized the PCR. This table comes from immunoSEQ multiplex PCR, and its TCRdb copy is limited to in-frame clones, with some not included. The sample includes 100,000 or so clones, around 63% of them seen just once. The sample consisted of PBMCs. These TCRs come from a human donor in good health.

In its sample, this clone was seen a few times. The V and J genes are TRBV6-5 and TRBJ1-1; 8 bases are a match to TRBD1. There are 16 residues in the CDR3. CDR1 is MNHEY and CDR2 is SVGAGI in the germline V gene. V shed 0 bases, J shed 4 bases, and the junction held 7 bases outside the gene matches. The CDR3 is CASSYSMDRDITEAFF. Here the CDR3 DNA reads TGTGCCAGCAGTTACTCAATGGACAGGGATATCACTGAAGCTTTCTTT.

This clone was detected once. The J gene is TRBJ1-2, the V gene TRBV6-4; D unresolved. There are 13 residues in the CDR3. V was cut by 4 bases and J by 4 bases, with 10 bases left in between. Germline V gives CDR1 MRHNA, CDR2 SNTAGT. The CDR3 DNA reads as TGTGCCAGCAGTGCCCCGAGGTTCTATGGCTACACCTTC. Translated: CASSAPRFYGYTF.

J is TRBJ2-7 and V is TRBV29-1; 9 nucleotides agree with TRBD1. Germline CDR1 SQVTM, CDR2 ANQGSEA. The CDR3 has 15 residues. Trimming cost V 6 bases and J 3 bases; bases outside gene matches: 12. This CDR3 is CSVGSLSGQGYEQYF. Written as DNA, the CDR3 is TGCAGCGTAGGGTCCCTGTCGGGACAGGGCTACGAGCAGTACTTC.

The J gene is TRBJ2-1, the V gene TRBV2, with D hard to call. Deletions cut 1 base from V and 6 bases from J, with 10 bases between. This CDR3 has 14 residues. The germline V gene has CDR1 SNHLY and CDR2 FYNNEI. This CDR3 reads CASSEVLFSNEQFF. The CDR3 region has the DNA TGTGCCAGCAGTGAAGTCTTGTTTAGCAATGAGCAGTTCTTC.

This clone was detected a few times. This chain joins TRBV7-8 and TRBJ1-1; TRBD1 matches at 11 bases. The CDR3 is 16 amino acids. With V trimmed by 4 bases and J by 10 bases, 14 bases remained unmatched. Germline V CDR1 and CDR2: SGHVS, FQNEAQ. The CDR3 protein is CASSSDRTGGPLTAFF. The CDR3 DNA reads as TGTGCCAGCAGCTCCGATAGGACAGGGGGCCCCCTTACAGCTTTCTTT.

The chain uses TRBV10-3 and TRBJ2-7; tentative D call: TRBD1 (6 bases). The CDR3 extends over 12 amino acids. From germline, CDR1 is ENHRY and CDR2 SYGVKD. V shed 4 bases and J shed 5 bases, with 9 bases lying between them. In DNA form, the CDR3 reads TGTGCCATCAGTGTCACAGGGAACGAGCAGTACTTC. This encodes CAISVTGNEQYF.

The chain couples TRBV30 to TRBJ2-7; 8 nucleotides align to TRBD2. V gave up 0 bases and J gave up 1 base; unmatched junction bases: 14. The CDR3 loop spans 18 amino acids. The germline V gene has CDR1 GTSNPN and CDR2 SVGIG (reference sequence). This chain's CDR3 is CAWSVEPLGSGISYEQYF. CDR3 nucleotides: TGTGCCTGGAGTGTAGAGCCCCTGGGTAGCGGGATTTCCTACGAGCAGTACTTC.

The chain joins TRBV6-1 to TRBJ2-3, with 16 bases fitting TRBD2. The trim removed 4 bases at V and 1 base at J, leaving 5 bases unmatched. CDR3 length: 18 residues. Germline V gives CDR1 MNHNS, CDR2 SASEGT. CDR3 DNA sequence: TGTGCCAGCAGTGTGGGACTAGCGGGGGGGTTTCGCACAGATACGCAGTATTTT. This translates into CASSVGLAGGFRTDTQYF.

The chain has TRBV27 and TRBJ2-1, with TRBD2 matching over 10 bases. Germline lookup yields CDR1 MNHEY and CDR2 SMNVEV (reference sequence). The V gene end was trimmed by 6 bases and the J gene end by 8 bases; junction bases not matched to a gene: 13. The length of the CDR3 is 16 residues. The CDR3 spells CASSSHPSGSFDEQFF. CDR3 DNA sequence: TGTGCCAGCAGCTCTCACCCTAGCGGGAGTTTCGATGAGCAGTTCTTC.

The V call is TRBV18, the J call TRBJ2-7; TRBD1 agrees at 9 bases. CDR1 is KGHSH and CDR2 is LQKENI in the germline V gene. V was clipped by 5 bases and J by 2 bases; unmatched bases: 13. The CDR3 runs 17 residues. CDR3 sequence reads: CASSVSGTGLGTYEQYF. The CDR3, as DNA: TGTGCCAGCTCAGTGTCCGGGACAGGGCTTGGAACCTACGAGCAGTACTTC. The complete variable domain, with remaining parts taken from reference TRBV18 and TRBJ2-7, reads NAGVMQNPRHLVRRRGQEARLRCSPMKGHSHVYWYRQLPEEGLKFMVYLQKENIIDESGMPKERFSAEFPKEGPSILRIQQVVRGDSAAYFCASSVSGTGLGTYEQYFGPGTRLTVT.

V gene TRBV28 combines with J gene TRBJ1-2, with TRBD1 as a possible D gene (6 bases). The CDR3 extends over 14 amino acids. Germline V CDR1 and CDR2: MDHEN, SYDVKM. Trimming removed 2 bases at V and 6 bases at J, with 13 bases between. The DNA of the CDR3 is TGTGCCAGCAGTTTAATGGGTCAGGGGCATGGCTACACCTTC. Amino acids: CASSLMGQGHGYTF.

The rearrangement links TRBV9 to TRBJ1-1; TRBD1 matches 7 bases. This CDR3 contains 14 residues. The germline CDR1 and CDR2 sequences are SGDLS and YYNGEE. Trimming removed 10 bases from V and 3 bases from J; junction bases left unmatched: 12. The CDR3 sequence is CASRGVRADTEAFF. The CDR3 nucleotides read TGTGCCTCCAGGGGGGTACGGGCGGACACTGAAGCTTTCTTT.

This chain joins TRBV6-1 and TRBJ1-1; D may be TRBD1 (5 bases). Germline V gives CDR1 MNHNS, CDR2 SASEGT. V lost 4 bases, J lost 3 bases, and 12 bases lay in between. The CDR3 contains 14 residues. The CDR3 loop is CASSAERGYTEAFF. The CDR3 DNA sequence: TGTGCCAGCAGTGCGGAAAGGGGTTACACTGAAGCTTTCTTT.

This clone was detected only once. This chain uses TRBV15 with TRBJ2-7; 8 nucleotides match TRBD2. The germline V gene has CDR1 LNHNV and CDR2 YYDKDF (reference sequence). The CDR3 loop spans 13 amino acids. V shed 7 bases and J 0 bases; nucleotides not matched to a gene: 2. The CDR3 sequence: CATNSGSSYEQYF. The CDR3, as DNA: TGTGCCACCAACAGCGGGAGCTCCTACGAGCAGTACTTC.

The V and J genes are TRBV6-5 and TRBJ2-1; D perhaps matches TRBD1 (5 bases). Germline CDR1 is MNHEY and CDR2 is SVGAGI. The CDR3 has 16 amino acids. V dropped 2 bases and J dropped 2 bases, with 13 bases sitting between them. CDR3 in DNA: TGTGCCAGCAGTTACCATGGGGCAGGCGCCTACAATGAGCAGTTCTTC. It translates to CASSYHGAGAYNEQFF.

This rearrangement joins TRBV18 to TRBJ2-1; TRBD1 aligns across 9 bases. In germline, CDR1 is KGHSH, CDR2 LQKENI. This CDR3 contains 18 residues. Trimming took 0 bases from V and 10 from J; bases not matched to a gene: 16. The chain's CDR3 is CASSPPSGTGRSTWEQFF. In nucleotides, the CDR3 is TGTGCCAGCTCACCACCCTCTGGGACAGGGAGGAGTACATGGGAGCAGTTCTTC.

J is TRBJ2-2 and V is TRBV4-1; 8 bases map to TRBD1. V dropped 4 bases and J dropped 6; count of bases not matched to a gene: 7. The CDR3 sequence is 15 residues long. CDR1 is MGHRA, CDR2 YSYEKL, per germline. The CDR3 DNA reads TGCGCCAGCAGCCTCGGACAGGGCTTGTCCGGGGAGCTGTTTTTT. Amino acids: CASSLGQGLSGELFF.

This clone appeared once. The V call is TRBV7-2, the J call TRBJ2-7, with D perhaps matching TRBD2 (6 bases). Between the trimmed V and J ends, which lost 1 base and 0 bases, there was a span of 13 bases. The CDR3 is 16 residues long. The V gene's germline CDR1 is SGHTA and CDR2 FQGNSA. CDR3 loop: CASSLVRGSSSYEQYF. The CDR3 nucleotides read TGTGCCAGCAGCTTAGTTCGGGGGTCGAGCTCCTACGAGCAGTACTTC.

The chain links TRBV5-6 to TRBJ1-1; 9 positions agree with TRBD1. Germline V gives CDR1 SGHDT, CDR2 YYEEEE. V lost 1 base to trimming and J lost 7 bases; unmatched junction nucleotides: 8. This CDR3 is built from 15 residues. This chain's CDR3 is CASSLLETGGVEAFF. The CDR3 DNA reads TGTGCCAGCAGCTTGCTGGAAACAGGGGGCGTTGAAGCTTTCTTT.

This clone was recorded once. The chain employs TRBV27 and TRBJ2-1, with a possible D match to TRBD2 (5 bases). The ends were cut back, 7 bases at V and 0 bases at J, with 10 bases in the middle. The germline V gene encodes CDR1 MNHEY and CDR2 SMNVEV (reference sequence). The CDR3 runs to 14 residues. CDR3 in amino acids: CASMERSSYNEQFF. CDR3 DNA: TGTGCCAGCATGGAGCGGTCCTCCTACAATGAGCAGTTCTTC.

The V and J genes are TRBV5-6 and TRBJ2-1; the D is unclear. The CDR3 sequence is 12 residues long. Germline lookup yields CDR1 SGHDT and CDR2 YYEEEE. V was pared by 0 bases and J by 9 bases, with 7 bases between. The CDR3 sequence: CASSLAGFEQFF. CDR3 coding DNA: TGTGCCAGCAGCTTGGCCGGTTTTGAGCAGTTCTTC.